The entry that follows covers one T cell receptor beta chain sequence. Its matching antigen is unknown. The data were obtained in a study of OX40 agonist ivuxolimab in advanced cancers. Overall study: Allowance was made for prior anti-PD-1, anti-PD-L1 or anti-CTLA-4 therapy, and 40% to 45% had some. General study findings and limits: Normalized expansion of T-cell clones was also low for some nonresponders. Antigen specificity was not determined for the expanded peripheral T cells.

People who had autoimmune disease history or systemic immunosuppression were excluded. Clones were read by immunoSEQ multiplex PCR, and TCRdb kept only the in-frame ones, dropping some. The sample records roughly 84,000 clones, approximately 84% being singletons. This CDR3 is 18 amino acids long. Germline V lookup: CDR1 SGHRS, CDR2 YFSETQ. V was pared by 0 bases and J by 5 bases, with 9 bases of the junction left unmatched. V usage is TRBV5-1 and J usage is TRBJ2-1; 12 nucleotides agree with TRBD2. The clonotype was recovered from an adult with an advanced solid tumor such as melanoma, head and neck, liver or kidney cancer. The sequences come from CD4+ or CD8+ T cells sorted from blood, collected in a trial of the OX40 agonist ivuxolimab. The chain's CDR3 is CASSLATTSGRMDNEQFF. The CDR3 nucleotides are TGCGCCAGCAGCTTGGCTACGACTAGCGGGAGAATGGACAATGAGCAGTTCTTC.